This TCR beta chain was sequenced in a study of blood T cell repertoires in COVID-19. Study overall: Acute-phase and convalescent COVID-19 samples originated in the United States, Italy and Spain.

Per germline, CDR1 KGHSH and CDR2 LQKENI. V gave up 6 bases and J gave up 0 bases, with 12 bases separating them. There are 15 residues in the CDR3. Original analysis: Nucleated cell counts were estimated from reference gene primer amplification. Assay: immunoSEQ multiplex PCR; the TCRdb copy retains only in-frame clones and omits some. V, J and clone size were drawn from that table, and D and trimming were deduced from the DNA. The sample holds about 350,000 clones, around 90% seen once. This receptor was taken from a woman aged 60-70 years with COVID-19, enrolled during active disease. Sequenced material: peripheral blood. The chain joins TRBV18 to TRBJ1-3; no firm D call. In nucleotides, the CDR3 is TGTGCCAGCTCGCATCAGGCATCCTCTGGAAACACCATATATTTT. Translating gives CASSHQASSGNTIYF.